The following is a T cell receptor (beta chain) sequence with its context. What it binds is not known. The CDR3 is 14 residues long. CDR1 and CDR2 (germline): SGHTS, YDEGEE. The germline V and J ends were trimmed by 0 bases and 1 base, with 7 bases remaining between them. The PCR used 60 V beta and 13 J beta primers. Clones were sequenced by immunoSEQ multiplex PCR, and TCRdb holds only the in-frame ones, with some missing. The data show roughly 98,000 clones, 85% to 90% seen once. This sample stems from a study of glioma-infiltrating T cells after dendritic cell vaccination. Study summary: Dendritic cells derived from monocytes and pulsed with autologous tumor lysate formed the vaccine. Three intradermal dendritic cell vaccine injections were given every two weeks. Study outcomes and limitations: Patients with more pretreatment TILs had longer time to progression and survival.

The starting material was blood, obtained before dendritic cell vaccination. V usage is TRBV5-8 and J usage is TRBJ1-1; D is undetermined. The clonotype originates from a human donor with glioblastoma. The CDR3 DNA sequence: TGTGCCAGCAGCTTGGTTTTCAAGAACACTGAAGCTTTCTTT. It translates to CASSLVFKNTEAFF.